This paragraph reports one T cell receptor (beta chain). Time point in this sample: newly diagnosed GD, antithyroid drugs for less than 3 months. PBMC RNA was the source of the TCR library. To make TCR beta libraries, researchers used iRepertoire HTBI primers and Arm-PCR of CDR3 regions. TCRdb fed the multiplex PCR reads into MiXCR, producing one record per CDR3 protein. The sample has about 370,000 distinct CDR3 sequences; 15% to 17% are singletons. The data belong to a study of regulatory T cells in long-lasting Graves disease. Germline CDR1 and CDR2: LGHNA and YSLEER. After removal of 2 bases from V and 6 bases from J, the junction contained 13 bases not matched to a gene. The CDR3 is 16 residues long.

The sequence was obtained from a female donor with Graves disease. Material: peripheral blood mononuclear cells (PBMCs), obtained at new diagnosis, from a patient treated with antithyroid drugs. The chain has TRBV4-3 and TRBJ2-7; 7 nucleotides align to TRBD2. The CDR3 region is CASSQSRASGQGEQYF. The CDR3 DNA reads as TGCGCCAGCAGCCAATCGCGGGCTAGCGGCCAGGGCGAGCAGTACTTC.